A selection of T cell receptor beta chains follows, all from one sample in a study of T-cell memory formation after mild COVID-19. TCRdb reprocessed the 5' RACE reads via MiXCR and lists one record per CDR3 protein. The table lists about 170,000 distinct CDR3 sequences, 13% of them singletons. The sample was PBMCs or a T cell subset sorted from them (not recorded which). Receptors were obtained from a man in his late teens or twenties who had mild COVID-19 (a few samples of this study predate the infection). Cell type and time point are not known. Both conserved end residues are part of each CDR3. D genes are given only for firm matches. Rows give clone size only sometimes, using once, few, many, or a class for an expanded clone.

D: NA
size: NA
V: TRBV30
J: TRBJ2-6
DNA: TGTGCCTGGAGTGTACTGAGCTCTGGGGCCAACGTCCTGACTTTC
CDR3: CAWSVLSSGANVLTF

D: NA
size: few
V: TRBV14
J: TRBJ2-5
DNA: TGTGCCAGCAGCCAAGTACGGGGCTGGGGACAAGAGACCCAGTACTTC
CDR3: CASSQVRGWGQETQYF

D: NA
size: NA
V: TRBV5-1
J: TRBJ1-5
DNA: TGCGCCAGCAGCTTAAGCGGTTATAGCAATCAGCCCCAGCATTTT
CDR3: CASSLSGYSNQPQHF

D: TRBD1
size: few
V: TRBV6-2/TRBV6-3
J: TRBJ1-5
DNA: TGTGCCAGCAGTTACGTCCCGGGACAGGGCGATCAGCCCCAGCATTTT
CDR3: CASSYVPGQGDQPQHF

D: NA
size: few
V: TRBV7-2
J: TRBJ2-5
DNA: TGTGCCAGCAGCTTCGCCCGACATAAAGAGACCCAGTACTTC
CDR3: CASSFARHKETQYF

D: TRBD2
size: NA
V: TRBV5-1
J: TRBJ2-3
DNA: TGCGCCAGCAGAGCGGGGGCCGCTAGCACAGATACGCAGTATTTT
CDR3: CASRAGAASTDTQYF

D: TRBD1
size: many
V: TRBV7-2
J: TRBJ1-5
DNA: TGTGCCAGCAGCTTAGAGGGACAGCAGCCCCAGCATTTT
CDR3: CASSLEGQQPQHF

D: TRBD2
size: few
V: TRBV6-2/TRBV6-3
J: TRBJ2-3
DNA: TGTGCCAGCAGTACTAGCGGGAATACGCAGTATTTT
CDR3: CASSTSGNTQYF

D: TRBD1
size: NA
V: TRBV5-1
J: TRBJ2-3
DNA: TGCGCCAGCAGCCTACAGGGGTATACGCAGTATTTT
CDR3: CASSLQGYTQYF

D: NA
size: NA
V: TRBV3-1
J: TRBJ1-5
DNA: TGTGCCAGCAGCCAAGCCCTCGGGCAGCCCCAGCATTTT
CDR3: CASSQALGQPQHF

D: NA
size: NA
V: TRBV6-5
J: TRBJ2-2
DNA: TGTGCCAGCAGCTACGCGGCAGGGCTCGGATCTGGGGAGCTGTTTTTT
CDR3: CASSYAAGLGSGELFF

D: TRBD2
size: NA
V: TRBV28
J: TRBJ2-5
DNA: TGTGCCAGCAGTTTTTGGGGGACTAGCGAAGAGACCCAGTACTTC
CDR3: CASSFWGTSEETQYF

D: TRBD2
size: NA
V: TRBV12-3/TRBV12-4
J: TRBJ2-1
DNA: TGTGCCAGCAGTTTGGCGGGACTAGCGGGGGTAGGTCACCTCTCCAATGAGCAGTTCTTC
CDR3: CASSLAGLAGVGHLSNEQFF